This TCR beta chain was identified during a study of blood T cell repertoires in COVID-19. On the study more broadly: The United States, Italy and Spain supplied acute and convalescent COVID-19 samples. T cells, B-cell-depleted T cells, or PBMCs provided the cDNA or gDNA that served as material.

Original methodology: Estimated nucleated cell counts came from reference gene primer amplification. Profiled with immunoSEQ multiplex PCR; TCRdb holds only in-frame clones, not every one. V and J calls and clone size are those listed in that table; D and trimming were worked out from the DNA. This sample has 30,000 to 35,000 clones, with roughly 78% found just once. Germline V gives CDR1 SGHAT, CDR2 FQNNGV. The V segment lost 3 bases and the J segment 5 bases; nucleotides outside the gene matches: 14. The CDR3 totals 18 residues. Sequences were obtained from peripheral blood. This sequence originates from an elderly man with active or convalescent COVID-19. The chain has TRBV11-2 and TRBJ2-1; 9 bases are a match to TRBD2. The CDR3 here is CASSFGGGRVERHNEQFF. In DNA form, the CDR3 reads TGTGCCAGCAGCTTCGGGGGCGGGAGGGTAGAGCGTCACAATGAGCAGTTCTTC.